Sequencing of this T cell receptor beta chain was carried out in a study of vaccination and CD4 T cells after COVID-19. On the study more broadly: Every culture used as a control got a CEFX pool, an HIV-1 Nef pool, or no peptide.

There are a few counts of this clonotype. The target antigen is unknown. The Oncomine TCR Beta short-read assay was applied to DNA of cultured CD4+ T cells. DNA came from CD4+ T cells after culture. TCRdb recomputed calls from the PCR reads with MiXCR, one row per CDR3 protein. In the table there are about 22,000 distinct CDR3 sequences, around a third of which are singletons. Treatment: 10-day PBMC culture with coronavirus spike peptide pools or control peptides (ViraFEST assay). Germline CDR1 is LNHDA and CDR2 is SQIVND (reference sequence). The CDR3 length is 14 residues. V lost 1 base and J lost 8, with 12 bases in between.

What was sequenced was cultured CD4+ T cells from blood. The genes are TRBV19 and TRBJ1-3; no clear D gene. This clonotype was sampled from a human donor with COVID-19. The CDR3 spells CASSIAQREDTIYF. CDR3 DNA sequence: TGTGCCAGTAGTATAGCCCAAAGGGAAGACACCATATATTTT.